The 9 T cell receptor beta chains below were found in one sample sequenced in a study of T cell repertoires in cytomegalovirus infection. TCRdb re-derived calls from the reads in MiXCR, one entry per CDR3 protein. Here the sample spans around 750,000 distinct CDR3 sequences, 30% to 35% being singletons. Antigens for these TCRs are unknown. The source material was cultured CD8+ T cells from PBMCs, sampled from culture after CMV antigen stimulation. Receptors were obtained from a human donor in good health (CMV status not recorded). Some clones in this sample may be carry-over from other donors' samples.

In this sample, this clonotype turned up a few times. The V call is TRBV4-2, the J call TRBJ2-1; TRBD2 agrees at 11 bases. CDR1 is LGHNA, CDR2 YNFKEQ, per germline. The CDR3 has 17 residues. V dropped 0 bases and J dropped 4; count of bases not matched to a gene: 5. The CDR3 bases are TGTGCCAGCAGCCAAGACTCTAGCGGGGGGCTATACAATGAGCAGTTCTTC. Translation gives CASSQDSSGGLYNEQFF.

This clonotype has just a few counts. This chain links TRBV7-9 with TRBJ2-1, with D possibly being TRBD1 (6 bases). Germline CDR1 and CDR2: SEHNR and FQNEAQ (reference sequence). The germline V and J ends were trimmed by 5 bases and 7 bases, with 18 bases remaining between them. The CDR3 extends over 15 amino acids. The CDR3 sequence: CASSHITGSRNEQFF. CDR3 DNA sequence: TGTGCCAGCAGCCACATCACAGGGAGTAGGAATGAGCAGTTCTTC.

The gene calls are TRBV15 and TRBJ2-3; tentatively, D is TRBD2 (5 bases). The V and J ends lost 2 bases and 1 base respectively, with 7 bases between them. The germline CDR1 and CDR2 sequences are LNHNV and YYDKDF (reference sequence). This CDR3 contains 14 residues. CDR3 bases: TGTGCCACCAGCAGACGAGCGGGCACAGATACGCAGTATTTT. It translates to CATSRRAGTDTQYF.

In DNA form, the CDR3 reads TGTGCCAGCAGCTCTACCCCATTTCTCTGGGAGAACACTGAAGCTTTCTTT. Translating it yields CASSSTPFLWENTEAFF. The chain uses TRBV7-3 and TRBJ1-1; D is unresolved. CDR3 length: 17 amino acids. From germline, CDR1 is SGHTA and CDR2 FQGTGA. Trimming removed 4 bases from V and 1 base from J, with 19 bases in between.

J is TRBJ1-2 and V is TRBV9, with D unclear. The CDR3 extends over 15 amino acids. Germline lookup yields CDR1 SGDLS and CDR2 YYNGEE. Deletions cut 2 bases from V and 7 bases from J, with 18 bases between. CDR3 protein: CASSVLAGVGSGYTF. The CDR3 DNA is TGTGCCAGCAGCGTTTTGGCAGGCGTCGGATCTGGCTACACCTTC.

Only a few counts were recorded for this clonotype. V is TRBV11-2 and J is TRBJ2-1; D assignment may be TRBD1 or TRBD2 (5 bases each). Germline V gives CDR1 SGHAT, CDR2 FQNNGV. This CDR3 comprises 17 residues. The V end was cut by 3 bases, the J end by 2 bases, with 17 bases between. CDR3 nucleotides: TGTGCCAGCAGCTTTACGGGGCGTAAGATTCCCTACAATGAGCAGTTCTTC. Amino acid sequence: CASSFTGRKIPYNEQFF.

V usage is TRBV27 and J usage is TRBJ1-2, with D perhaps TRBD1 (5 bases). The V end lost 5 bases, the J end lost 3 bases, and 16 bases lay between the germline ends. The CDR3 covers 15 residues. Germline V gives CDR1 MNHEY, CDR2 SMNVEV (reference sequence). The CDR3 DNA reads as TGTGCCAGCAGTCCCTTAGGGGATGTCCACTATGGCTACACCTTC. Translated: CASSPLGDVHYGYTF.

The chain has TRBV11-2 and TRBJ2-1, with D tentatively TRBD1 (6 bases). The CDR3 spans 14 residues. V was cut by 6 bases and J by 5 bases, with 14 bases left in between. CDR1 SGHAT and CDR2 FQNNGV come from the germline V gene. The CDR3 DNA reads TGTGCCAGCAGTTCCTACGACAGGAACAATGAGCAGTTCTTC. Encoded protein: CASSSYDRNNEQFF.

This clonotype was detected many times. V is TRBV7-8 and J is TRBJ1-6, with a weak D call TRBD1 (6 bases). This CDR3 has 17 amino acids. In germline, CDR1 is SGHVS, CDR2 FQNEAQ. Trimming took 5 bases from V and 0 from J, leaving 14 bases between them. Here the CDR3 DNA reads TGTGCCAGCAGCCTGGCGGGGGGCCTCTCCTATAATTCACCCCTCCACTTT. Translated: CASSLAGGLSYNSPLHF.